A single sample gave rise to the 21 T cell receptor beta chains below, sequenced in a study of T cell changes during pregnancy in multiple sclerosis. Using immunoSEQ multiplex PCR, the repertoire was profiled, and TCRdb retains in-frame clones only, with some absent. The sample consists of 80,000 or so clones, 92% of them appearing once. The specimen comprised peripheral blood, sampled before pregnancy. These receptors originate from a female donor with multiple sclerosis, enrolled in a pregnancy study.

This CDR3 is CASSSGLGSEQFF. The CDR3, as DNA: TGTGCCAGCAGTTCGGGACTAGGGTCTGAGCAGTTCTTC. This chain links TRBV27 with TRBJ2-1, with 8 bases aligning to TRBD2. CDR3 size: 13 residues. The germline V gene has CDR1 MNHEY and CDR2 SMNVEV (reference sequence). V gave up 4 bases and J gave up 9 bases; unmatched junction bases: 5.

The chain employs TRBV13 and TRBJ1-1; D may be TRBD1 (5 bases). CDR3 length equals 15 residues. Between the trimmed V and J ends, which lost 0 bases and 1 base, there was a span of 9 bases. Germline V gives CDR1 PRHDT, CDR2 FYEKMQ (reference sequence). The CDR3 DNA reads TGTGCCAGCAGCTTAGGCCGCGGGGGGAACACTGAAGCTTTCTTT. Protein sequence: CASSLGRGGNTEAFF.

CDR3 region: CASSLGGGLAGDTQYF. As DNA, the CDR3 is TGCGCCAGCAGCTTGGGCGGCGGCCTAGCGGGGGATACGCAGTATTTT. The chain carries TRBV5-1 and TRBJ2-3, with 9 bases that match TRBD2. Germline-derived CDR1 and CDR2 are SGHRS and YFSETQ. Losses at the gene ends were 0 bases for V and 6 bases for J; bases not matched to a gene: 8. The CDR3 covers 16 residues.

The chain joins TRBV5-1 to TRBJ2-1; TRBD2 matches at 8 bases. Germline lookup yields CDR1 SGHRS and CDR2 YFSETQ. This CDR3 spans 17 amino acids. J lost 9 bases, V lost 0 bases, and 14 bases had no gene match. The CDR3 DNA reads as TGCGCCAGCAGCTTGGCTTCATCAGTCGGGGGGGATAGTGAGCAGTTCTTC. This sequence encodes CASSLASSVGGDSEQFF.

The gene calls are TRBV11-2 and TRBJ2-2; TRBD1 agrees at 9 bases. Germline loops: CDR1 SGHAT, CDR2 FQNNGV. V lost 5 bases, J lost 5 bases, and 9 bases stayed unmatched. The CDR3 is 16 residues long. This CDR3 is CASSLKQGATTGELFF. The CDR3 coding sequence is TGTGCCAGCAGCCTAAAACAGGGGGCTACGACCGGGGAGCTGTTTTTT. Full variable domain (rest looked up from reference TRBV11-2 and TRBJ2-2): EAGVAQSPRYKIIEKRQSVAFWCNPISGHATLYWYQQILGQGPKLLIQFQNNGVVDDSQLPKDRFSAERLKGVDSTLKIQPAKLEDSAVYLCASSLKQGATTGELFFGEGSRLTVL.

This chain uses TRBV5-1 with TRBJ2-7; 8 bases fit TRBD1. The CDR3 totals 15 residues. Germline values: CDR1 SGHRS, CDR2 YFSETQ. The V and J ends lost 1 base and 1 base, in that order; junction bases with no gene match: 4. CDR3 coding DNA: TGCGCCAGCAGCTTGCAGGACAGGGAATCCTACGAGCAGTACTTC. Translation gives CASSLQDRESYEQYF. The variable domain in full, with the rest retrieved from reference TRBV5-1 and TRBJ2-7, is KAGVTQTPRYLIKTRGQQVTLSCSPISGHRSVSWYQQTPGQGLQFLFEYFSETQRNKGNFPGRFSGRQFSNSRSEMNVSTLELGDSALYLCASSLQDRESYEQYFGPGTRLTVT.

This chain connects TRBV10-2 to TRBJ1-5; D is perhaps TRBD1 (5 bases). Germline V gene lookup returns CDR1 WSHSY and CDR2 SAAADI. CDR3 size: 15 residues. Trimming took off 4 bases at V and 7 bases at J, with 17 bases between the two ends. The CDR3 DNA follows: TGCGCCAGCAGTGGGGGCCTCCCTGGGGGGCAGCCCCAGCATTTT. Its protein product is CASSGGLPGGQPQHF.

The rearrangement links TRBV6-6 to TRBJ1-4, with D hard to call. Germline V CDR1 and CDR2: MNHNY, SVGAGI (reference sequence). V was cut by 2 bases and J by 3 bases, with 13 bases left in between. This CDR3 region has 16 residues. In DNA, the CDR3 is TGTGCCAGCAGTTACCGCCGCAGTTCAGCTAATGAAAAACTGTTTTTT. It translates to CASSYRRSSANEKLFF.

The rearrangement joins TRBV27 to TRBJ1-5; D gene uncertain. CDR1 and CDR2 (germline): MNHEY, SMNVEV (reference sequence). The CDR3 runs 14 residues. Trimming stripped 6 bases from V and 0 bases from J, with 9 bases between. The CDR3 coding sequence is TGTGCCAGCAGCGACACTGATAGCAATCAGCCCCAGCATTTT. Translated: CASSDTDSNQPQHF.

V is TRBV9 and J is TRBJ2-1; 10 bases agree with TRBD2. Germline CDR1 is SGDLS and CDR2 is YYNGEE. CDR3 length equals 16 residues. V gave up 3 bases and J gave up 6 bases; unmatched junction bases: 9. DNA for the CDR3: TGTGCCAGCAGCGCGTTCCCGGGACTAGCGTTCAATGAGCAGTTCTTC. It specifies CASSAFPGLAFNEQFF.

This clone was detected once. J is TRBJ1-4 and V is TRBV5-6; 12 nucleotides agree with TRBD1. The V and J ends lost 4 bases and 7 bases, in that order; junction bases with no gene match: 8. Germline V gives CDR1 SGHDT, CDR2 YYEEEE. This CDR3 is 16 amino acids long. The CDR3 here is CASSPGQGALSEKLFF. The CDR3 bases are TGTGCCAGCAGCCCGGGACAGGGGGCGTTAAGTGAAAAACTGTTTTTT. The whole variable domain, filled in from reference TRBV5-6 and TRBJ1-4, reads DAGVTQSPTHLIKTRGQQVTLRCSPKSGHDTVSWYQQALGQGPQFIFQYYEEEERQRGNFPDRFSGHQFPNYSSELNVNALLLGDSALYLCASSPGQGALSEKLFFGSGTQLSVL.

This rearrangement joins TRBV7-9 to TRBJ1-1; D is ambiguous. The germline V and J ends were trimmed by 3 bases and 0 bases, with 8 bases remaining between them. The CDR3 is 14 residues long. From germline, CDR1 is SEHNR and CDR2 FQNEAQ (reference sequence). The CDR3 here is CASSFGPMNTEAFF. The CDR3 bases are TGTGCCAGCAGCTTTGGGCCCATGAACACTGAAGCTTTCTTT.

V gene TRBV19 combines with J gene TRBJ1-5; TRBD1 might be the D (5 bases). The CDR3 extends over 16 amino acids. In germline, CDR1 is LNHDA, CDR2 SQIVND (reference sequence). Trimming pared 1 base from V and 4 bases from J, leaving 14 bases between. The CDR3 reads CASSIAASGVNQPQHF. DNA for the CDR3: TGTGCCAGTAGTATAGCCGCCTCGGGGGTTAATCAGCCCCAGCATTTT.

The CDR3 bases are TGCGCCAGCAGCCAAGATGGGACAGGGGGTCGCACCGGGGAGCTGTTTTTT. This codes for CASSQDGTGGRTGELFF. The chain has TRBV4-1 and TRBJ2-2; TRBD1 agrees at 11 bases. Germline CDR1 MGHRA, CDR2 YSYEKL. This CDR3 spans 17 amino acids. The ends lost 0 bases at V and 4 bases at J; junction bases unmatched: 4.

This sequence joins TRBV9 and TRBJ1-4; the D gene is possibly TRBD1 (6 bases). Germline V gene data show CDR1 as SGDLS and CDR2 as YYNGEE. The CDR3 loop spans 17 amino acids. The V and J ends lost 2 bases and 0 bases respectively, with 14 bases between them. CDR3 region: CASSVEQGTPTNEKLFF. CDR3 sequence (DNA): TGTGCCAGCAGCGTGGAGCAGGGGACACCAACTAATGAAAAACTGTTTTTT.

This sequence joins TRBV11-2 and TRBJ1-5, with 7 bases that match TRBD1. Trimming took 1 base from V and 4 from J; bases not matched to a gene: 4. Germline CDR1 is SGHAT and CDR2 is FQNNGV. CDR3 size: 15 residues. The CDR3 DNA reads TGTGCCAGCAGCTTAGCACAGGGGCCTAATCAGCCCCAGCATTTT. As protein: CASSLAQGPNQPQHF.

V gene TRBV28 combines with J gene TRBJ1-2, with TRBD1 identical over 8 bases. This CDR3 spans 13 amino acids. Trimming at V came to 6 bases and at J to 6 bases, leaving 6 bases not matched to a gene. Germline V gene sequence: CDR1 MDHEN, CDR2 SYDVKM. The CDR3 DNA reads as TGTGCCAGCAGCCTCTCCAGGGGGCATGGCTACACCTTC. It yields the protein CASSLSRGHGYTF.

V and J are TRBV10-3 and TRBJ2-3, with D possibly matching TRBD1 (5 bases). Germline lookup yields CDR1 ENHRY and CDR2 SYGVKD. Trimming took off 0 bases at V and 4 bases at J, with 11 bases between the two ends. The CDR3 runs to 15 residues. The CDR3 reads CAISESRAGPDTQYF. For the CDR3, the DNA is TGTGCCATCAGTGAGTCTCGGGCAGGGCCAGATACGCAGTATTTT.

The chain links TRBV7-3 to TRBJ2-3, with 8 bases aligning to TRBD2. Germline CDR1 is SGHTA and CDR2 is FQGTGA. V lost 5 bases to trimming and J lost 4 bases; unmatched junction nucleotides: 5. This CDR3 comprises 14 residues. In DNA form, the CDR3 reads TGTGCCAGCAGCCCGGGACTAGTCGCAGATACGCAGTATTTT. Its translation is CASSPGLVADTQYF.

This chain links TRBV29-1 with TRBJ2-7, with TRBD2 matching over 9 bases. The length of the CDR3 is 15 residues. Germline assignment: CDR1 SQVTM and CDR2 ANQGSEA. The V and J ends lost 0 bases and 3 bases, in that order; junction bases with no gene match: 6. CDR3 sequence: CSVEDTSGGNYEQYF. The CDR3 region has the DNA TGCAGCGTTGAAGATACCAGCGGGGGGAACTACGAGCAGTACTTC.

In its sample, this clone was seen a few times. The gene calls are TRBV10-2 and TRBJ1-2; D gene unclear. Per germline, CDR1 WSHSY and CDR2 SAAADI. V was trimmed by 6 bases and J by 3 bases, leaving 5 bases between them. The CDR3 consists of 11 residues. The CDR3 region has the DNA TGCGCCAGCAGCCAATACTATGGCTACACCTTC. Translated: CASSQYYGYTF.